These 29 T cell receptor beta chains were all obtained from the same sample, sequenced in a study of blood T cell repertoires in COVID-19. Sequenced by immunoSEQ multiplex PCR; TCRdb stores in-frame clones only, minus some. Among about 11,000 clones, approximately 82% were seen once, and the ten largest hold 12%. Material for sequencing was peripheral blood. The receptors here all came from a human donor in a cohort sampled during active COVID-19.

The J gene is TRBJ2-1, the V gene TRBV7-9, with D tentatively TRBD1 (5 bases). The CDR3 extends over 15 amino acids. The V gene's germline CDR1 is SEHNR and CDR2 FQNEAQ (reference sequence). V lost 1 base and J lost 6, with 13 bases in between. The CDR3 nucleotides read TGTGCCAGCAGCTTAGTTACTCGACAGATCAATGAGCAGTTCTTC. Its translation is CASSLVTRQINEQFF.

This clone was seen a single time. The chain carries TRBV4-1 and TRBJ2-3; TRBD2 matches at 10 bases. Trimming removed 4 bases from V and 2 bases from J; junction bases left unmatched: 15. Germline values: CDR1 MGHRA, CDR2 YSYEKL. There are 19 residues in the CDR3. The CDR3 reads CASSRLPLAGYGDTDTQYF. The CDR3, as DNA: TGCGCCAGCAGCCGGTTACCACTAGCGGGATATGGGGACACAGATACGCAGTATTTT.

This sequence joins TRBV28 and TRBJ2-3, with a tentative D call TRBD2 (5 bases). Germline loops: CDR1 MDHEN, CDR2 SYDVKM. Trimming pared 6 bases from V and 4 bases from J, leaving 17 bases between. There are 15 residues in the CDR3. DNA for the CDR3: TGTGCCAGCAGCCCCGGAAGAGGGCCCGCAGATACGCAGTATTTT. Translation: CASSPGRGPADTQYF.

This clone was seen a few times. The rearrangement joins TRBV6-2 or TRBV6-3 to TRBJ2-2, with 9 bases fitting TRBD2. The trim removed 5 bases at V and 6 bases at J, leaving 16 bases unmatched. Germline lookup yields CDR1 MNHEY and CDR2 SVGEGT. The CDR3 totals 18 residues. The chain's CDR3 is CASSGSGGGRALAGELFF. The CDR3, as DNA: TGTGCCAGCAGTGGGAGTGGCGGCGGGAGGGCTCTCGCCGGGGAGCTGTTTTTT.

The table lists this clone with a few counts. V and J are TRBV7-2 and TRBJ2-7; D might be TRBD1 (6 bases). Germline CDR1 SGHTA, CDR2 FQGNSA. The CDR3 contains 13 residues. Deletions cut 5 bases from V and 10 bases from J, with 18 bases between. The CDR3 protein is CASSSGGQAVQYF. The CDR3 nucleotides read TGTGCCAGCAGCAGTGGGGGCCAGGCCGTCCAGTACTTC.

This clone was seen once. The V and J genes are TRBV3-1 (or the pseudogene TRBV3-2) and TRBJ1-2; a possible D gene is TRBD1 (5 bases). This CDR3 comprises 13 residues. CDR1 and CDR2 (germline): LGHDT, YNNKEL (reference sequence). Trimming stripped 3 bases from V and 2 bases from J, with 7 bases between. In DNA, the CDR3 is TGTGCCAGCAGCCAGGGGCGGAACTATGGCTACACCTTC. This encodes CASSQGRNYGYTF.

The chain joins TRBV18 to TRBJ1-5; D is unresolved. The CDR3 runs 13 residues. Germline-derived CDR1 and CDR2 are KGHSH and LQKENI. V was trimmed by 2 bases and J by 5 bases, leaving 7 bases between them. The CDR3 loop is CASSPARDQPQHF. CDR3 DNA sequence: TGTGCCAGCTCACCAGCCCGAGATCAGCCCCAGCATTTT.

The chain uses TRBV29-1 and TRBJ2-2, with a tentative D call TRBD1 (6 bases). The CDR3 spans 15 residues. The V and J ends lost 6 bases and 0 bases respectively, with 14 bases between them. Germline-derived CDR1 and CDR2 are SQVTM and ANQGSEA. CDR3 coding DNA: TGCAGCGTCACGGGACACCCGACGAACACCGGGGAGCTGTTTTTT. Translated, it gives CSVTGHPTNTGELFF.

This clone was detected only once. This chain joins TRBV30 and TRBJ2-1; 8 bases are a match to TRBD1. CDR3 length equals 13 residues. V shed 4 bases, J shed 2 bases, and the junction held 1 base outside the gene matches. Germline assignment: CDR1 GTSNPN and CDR2 SVGIG (reference sequence). CDR3 coding DNA: TGTGCCTGGATGGGACAGGCCTACAATGAGCAGTTCTTC. It specifies CAWMGQAYNEQFF.

For the CDR3, the DNA is TGTGCCAGCAGTGCCCCGGGACAGGGCAAGGGTAATGAAAAACTGTTTTTT. Translated: CASSAPGQGKGNEKLFF. The chain combines TRBV28 with TRBJ1-4; 9 positions agree with TRBD1. CDR3 length: 17 amino acids. V lost 5 bases, J lost 4 bases, and 11 bases stayed unmatched. Germline CDR1 MDHEN, CDR2 SYDVKM.

This clone was picked up one time. The J gene is TRBJ2-1, the V gene TRBV7-8; a weak D match, TRBD2 (5 bases). Germline loops: CDR1 SGHVS, CDR2 FQNEAQ. V was cut by 5 bases and J by 7 bases, with 9 bases left in between. There are 12 residues in the CDR3. The CDR3 region is CASSTRGNEQFF. CDR3 bases: TGTGCCAGCAGCACTCGAGGGAATGAGCAGTTCTTC.

CDR3 sequence: CASSYGAATQETQYF. In DNA form, the CDR3 reads TGTGCCAGCAGTTACGGGGCGGCTACCCAAGAGACCCAGTACTTC. J is TRBJ2-5 and V is TRBV6-6; possible D gene TRBD1, 5 bases. The CDR3 has 15 residues. The V end lost 2 bases, the J end lost 1 base, and 11 bases lay between the germline ends. Germline values: CDR1 MNHNY, CDR2 SVGAGI (reference sequence).

V and J are TRBV6-5 and TRBJ1-1, with TRBD1 as a possible D gene (6 bases). The CDR3 is 15 residues long. V was cut by 1 base and J by 7 bases, with 16 bases left in between. The germline V gene has CDR1 MNHEY and CDR2 SVGAGI. The CDR3 loop is CASSYLYRDYGEAFF. CDR3 nucleotide sequence: TGTGCCAGCAGTTACTTATACAGGGATTACGGTGAAGCTTTCTTT.

This clone was seen only a few times. V and J are TRBV6-7 and TRBJ2-7, with D perhaps TRBD1 (5 bases). TRBV6-7 is classed as an ORF, of uncertain function. The ends were cut back, 7 bases at V and 3 bases at J, with 10 bases in the middle. CDR3 length: 12 amino acids. The CDR3 region has the DNA TGTGCCAGCATCGACCAGGGCTACGAGCAGTACTTC. This encodes CASIDQGYEQYF.

A note on this clone: This sample includes further DNA sequences coding for the same CDR3. This chain links TRBV5-1 with TRBJ1-1; perhaps TRBD1 as D (5 bases). V lost 4 bases and J 1 base, leaving 11 bases between the germline ends. Germline values: CDR1 SGHRS, CDR2 YFSETQ. The CDR3 covers 14 residues. CDR3 DNA sequence: TGCGCCAGCAGCCCGCGGGGGGAGAACACTGAAGCTTTCTTT. Its protein is CASSPRGENTEAFF. The full variable domain, with the rest looked up from reference TRBV5-1 and TRBJ1-1, is KAGVTQTPRYLIKTRGQQVTLSCSPISGHRSVSWYQQTPGQGLQFLFEYFSETQRNKGNFPGRFSGRQFSNSRSEMNVSTLELGDSALYLCASSPRGENTEAFFGQGTRLTVV.

This clone came up once. The J gene is TRBJ1-2, the V gene TRBV2; D gene uncertain. There are 14 residues in the CDR3. Trimming cost V 6 bases and J 0 bases, with 11 bases left between them. Germline V CDR1 and CDR2: SNHLY, FYNNEI. This chain's CDR3 is CASRTGRANYGYTF. The CDR3 coding sequence is TGTGCCAGCAGGACTGGCAGAGCTAACTATGGCTACACCTTC.

The chain joins TRBV20-1 to TRBJ2-1; 8 bases map to TRBD2. The CDR3 consists of 15 residues. In germline, CDR1 is DFQATT, CDR2 SNEGSKA (reference sequence). V lost 3 bases to trimming and J lost 4 bases; unmatched junction nucleotides: 8. Here the CDR3 reads CSASPISGNYNEQFF. The DNA of the CDR3 is TGCAGTGCTAGTCCCATTAGCGGGAATTACAATGAGCAGTTCTTC.

The chain links TRBV4-2 to TRBJ1-5; a weak D match, TRBD1 (5 bases). This CDR3 has 15 residues. V was shortened by 0 bases and J by 6 bases, with 12 bases between the two germline ends. CDR1 LGHNA and CDR2 YNFKEQ come from the germline V gene. CDR3 in DNA: TGTGCCAGCAGCCAAGAGTGGAGGGGAGGTCAGCCCCAGCATTTT. Its translation is CASSQEWRGGQPQHF.

The J gene is TRBJ1-5, the V gene TRBV19, with D perhaps TRBD1 (6 bases). This CDR3 has 14 residues. CDR1 and CDR2 from the germline V gene are LNHDA and SQIVND (reference sequence). V dropped 7 bases and J dropped 0 bases, with 10 bases sitting between them. CDR3 nucleotides: TGTGCCAGTACTGGACAGTATAGCAATCAGCCCCAGCATTTT. Amino acid sequence: CASTGQYSNQPQHF.

This chain links TRBV6-1 with TRBJ2-1; D call uncertain. CDR1 MNHNS and CDR2 SASEGT come from the germline V gene. With 2 bases removed from V and 5 bases from J, the gap between germline ends came to 4 bases. The CDR3 totals 12 residues. The CDR3 DNA reads TGTGCCAGCAGTGAAACTAACAATGAGCAGTTCTTC. It yields the protein CASSETNNEQFF.

This clone is labeled medium-sized (0.01 to 0.1%). The chain links TRBV5-4 to TRBJ1-1; TRBD1 matches 9 bases. V lost 4 bases and J lost 1; bases outside the gene matches: 8. The CDR3 is 16 residues long. Germline values: CDR1 SGHNT, CDR2 YYREEE (reference sequence). The CDR3 DNA sequence: TGTGCCAGCAGCGGAACCGGGACAGGGAAGAACACTGAAGCTTTCTTT. It encodes CASSGTGTGKNTEAFF.

The DNA of the CDR3 is TGTGCCAGCAGTTTAGGGGCCGGAGGGGACAACACCGGGGAGCTGTTTTTT. This translates into CASSLGAGGDNTGELFF. V and J are TRBV28 and TRBJ2-2; D might be TRBD2 (6 bases). The V end was cut by 2 bases, the J end by 2 bases, with 15 bases between. Germline loops: CDR1 MDHEN, CDR2 SYDVKM. CDR3 length: 17 residues.

The chain couples TRBV11-2 to TRBJ1-5, with 9 bases fitting TRBD1. The V gene's germline CDR1 is SGHAT and CDR2 FQNNGV. With 5 bases clipped from V and 6 bases from J, the junction kept 8 bases outside the gene matches. The CDR3 length is 15 residues. The CDR3 reads CASSEDRGAFQPQHF. CDR3 DNA sequence: TGTGCCAGCAGCGAGGACAGGGGTGCGTTTCAGCCCCAGCATTTT.

CDR3 coding DNA: TGTGCCAGCAGTTTCGGGGGCGGGGGGGGTTCACCCCTCCACTTT. Translation gives CASSFGGGGGSPLHF. The gene calls are TRBV27 and TRBJ1-6, with D perhaps matching TRBD1 (6 bases). V lost 3 bases and J lost 9, with 15 bases in between. Germline V CDR1 and CDR2: MNHEY, SMNVEV (reference sequence). The CDR3 is made up of 15 amino acids.

This clone appeared once. This rearrangement joins TRBV5-1 to TRBJ2-7, with D possibly being TRBD2 (6 bases). Germline V gives CDR1 SGHRS, CDR2 YFSETQ. This CDR3 is 14 amino acids long. Trimming left V 4 bases short and J 2 bases short, with 13 bases between. Here the CDR3 reads CASSVGRGTYEQYF. The CDR3 bases are TGCGCCAGCAGCGTGGGGCGGGGTACCTACGAGCAGTACTTC.

This clone has just a few counts. The chain has TRBV9 and TRBJ1-6, with TRBD1 matching 7 bases. The V gene's germline CDR1 is SGDLS and CDR2 YYNGEE. The CDR3 is 15 amino acids. V gave up 3 bases and J gave up 7 bases; unmatched junction bases: 7. DNA for the CDR3: TGTGCCAGCAGCGATGGCGGGACAGCGAATTCACCCCTCCACTTT. Translating gives CASSDGGTANSPLHF.

J is TRBJ2-7 and V is TRBV5-1; 10 bases map to TRBD2. Germline V gene lookup returns CDR1 SGHRS and CDR2 YFSETQ. There are 16 residues in the CDR3. V trimming: 0 bases; J trimming: 3 bases; junction bases outside the gene matches: 6. This CDR3 reads CASSLGLAGANYEQYF. CDR3 nucleotide sequence: TGCGCCAGCAGCTTGGGGCTAGCGGGAGCAAACTACGAGCAGTACTTC.

The rearrangement joins TRBV10-1 to TRBJ2-1; D uncertain. The CDR3 loop spans 11 amino acids. CDR1 WNHNN and CDR2 SYGVQD come from the germline V gene (reference sequence). Trimming pared 2 bases from V and 9 bases from J, leaving 5 bases between. CDR3 nucleotides: TGCGCCAGCAGTGAGGTCCGTGAGCAGTTCTTC. Its protein is CASSEVREQFF.

Only one count was recorded for this clone. The chain combines TRBV28 with TRBJ2-7, with a tentative D call TRBD2 (5 bases). The CDR3 runs to 15 residues. Trimming removed 2 bases at V and 1 base at J, with 12 bases between. The germline V gene encodes CDR1 MDHEN and CDR2 SYDVKM. The CDR3 DNA reads TGTGCCAGCAGTTTACCTGCGGGCCGATCCTACGAGCAGTACTTC. This sequence encodes CASSLPAGRSYEQYF.